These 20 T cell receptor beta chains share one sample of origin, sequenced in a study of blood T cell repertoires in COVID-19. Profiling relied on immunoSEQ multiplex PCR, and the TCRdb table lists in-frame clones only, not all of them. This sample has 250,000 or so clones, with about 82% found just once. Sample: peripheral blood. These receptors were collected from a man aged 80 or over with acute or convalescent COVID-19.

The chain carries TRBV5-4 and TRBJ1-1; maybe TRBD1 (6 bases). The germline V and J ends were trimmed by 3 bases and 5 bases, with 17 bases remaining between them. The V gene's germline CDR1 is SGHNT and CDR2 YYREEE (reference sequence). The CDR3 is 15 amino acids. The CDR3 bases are TGTGCCAGCAGCTCCAGGGGAAGTCAGTGGACTGAAGCTTTCTTT. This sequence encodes CASSSRGSQWTEAFF.

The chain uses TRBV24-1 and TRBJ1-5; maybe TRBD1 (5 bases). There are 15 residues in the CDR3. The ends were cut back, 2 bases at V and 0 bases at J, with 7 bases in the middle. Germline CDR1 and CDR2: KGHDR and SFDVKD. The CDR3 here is CATSDSGRSNQPQHF. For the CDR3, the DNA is TGTGCCACCAGTGATTCAGGGCGTAGCAATCAGCCCCAGCATTTT.

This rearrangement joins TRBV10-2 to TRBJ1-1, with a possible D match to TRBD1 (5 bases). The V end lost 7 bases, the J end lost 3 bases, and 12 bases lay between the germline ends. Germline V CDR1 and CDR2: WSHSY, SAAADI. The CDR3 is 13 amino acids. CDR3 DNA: TGCGCCAGCATCCACACGGGGGACACTGAAGCTTTCTTT. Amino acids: CASIHTGDTEAFF.

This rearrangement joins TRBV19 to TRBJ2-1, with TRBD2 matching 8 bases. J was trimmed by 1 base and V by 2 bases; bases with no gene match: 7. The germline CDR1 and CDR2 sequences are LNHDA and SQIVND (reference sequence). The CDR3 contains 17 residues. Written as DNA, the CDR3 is TGTGCCAGTAGTATAAGCCAGCGGGAGAGATCCTACAATGAGCAGTTCTTC. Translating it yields CASSISQRERSYNEQFF.

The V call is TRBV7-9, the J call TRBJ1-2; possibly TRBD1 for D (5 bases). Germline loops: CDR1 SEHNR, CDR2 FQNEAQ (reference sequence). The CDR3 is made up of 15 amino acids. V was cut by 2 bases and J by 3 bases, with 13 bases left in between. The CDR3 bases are TGTGCCAGCAGCTTATCCGCAGGGTTCGACTATGGCTACACCTTC. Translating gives CASSLSAGFDYGYTF.

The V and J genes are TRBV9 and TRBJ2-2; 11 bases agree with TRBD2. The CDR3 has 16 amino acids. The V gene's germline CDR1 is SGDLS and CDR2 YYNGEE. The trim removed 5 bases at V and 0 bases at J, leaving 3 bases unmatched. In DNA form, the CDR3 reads TGTGCCAGCAGTTGGGGACTAGCGGCGAACACCGGGGAGCTGTTTTTT. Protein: CASSWGLAANTGELFF.

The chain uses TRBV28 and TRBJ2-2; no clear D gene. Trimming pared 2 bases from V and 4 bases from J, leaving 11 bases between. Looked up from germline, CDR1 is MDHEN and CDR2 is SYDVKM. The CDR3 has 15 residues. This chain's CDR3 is CASSLLVRPTGELFF. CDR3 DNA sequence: TGTGCCAGCAGTTTACTCGTCAGGCCCACCGGGGAGCTGTTTTTT. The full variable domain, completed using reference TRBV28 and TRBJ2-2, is DVKVTQSSRYLVKRTGEKVFLECVQDMDHENMFWYRQDPGLGLRLIYFSYDVKMKEKGDIPEGYSVSREKKERFSLILESASTNQTSMYLCASSLLVRPTGELFFGEGSRLTVL.

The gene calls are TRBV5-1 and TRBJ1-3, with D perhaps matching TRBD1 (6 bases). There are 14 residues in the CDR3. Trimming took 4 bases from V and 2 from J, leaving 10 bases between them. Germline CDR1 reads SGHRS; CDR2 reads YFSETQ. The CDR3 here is CASSVTGTGNTIYF. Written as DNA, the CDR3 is TGCGCCAGCAGCGTCACAGGGACTGGAAACACCATATATTTT.

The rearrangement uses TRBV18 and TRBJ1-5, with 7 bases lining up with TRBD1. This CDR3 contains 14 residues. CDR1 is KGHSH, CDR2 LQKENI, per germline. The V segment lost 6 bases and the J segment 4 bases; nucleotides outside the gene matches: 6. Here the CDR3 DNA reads TGTGCCAGCTCCATGGGACAGATTAATCAGCCCCAGCATTTT. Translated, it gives CASSMGQINQPQHF.

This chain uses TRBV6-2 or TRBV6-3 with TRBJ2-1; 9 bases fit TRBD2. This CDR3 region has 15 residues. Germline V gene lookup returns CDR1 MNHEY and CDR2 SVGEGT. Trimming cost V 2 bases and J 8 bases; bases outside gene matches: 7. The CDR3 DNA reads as TGTGCCAGCAGTTACGCGGGGCGGGAGGGAGATGAGCAGTTCTTC. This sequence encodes CASSYAGREGDEQFF.

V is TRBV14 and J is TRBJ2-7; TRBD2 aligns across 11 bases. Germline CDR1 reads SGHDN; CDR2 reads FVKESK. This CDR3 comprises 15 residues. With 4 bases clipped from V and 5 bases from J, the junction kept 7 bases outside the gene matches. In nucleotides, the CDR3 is TGTGCCAGCAGCCGATCGACTAGCGGGATAGACGAGCAGTACTTC. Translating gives CASSRSTSGIDEQYF.

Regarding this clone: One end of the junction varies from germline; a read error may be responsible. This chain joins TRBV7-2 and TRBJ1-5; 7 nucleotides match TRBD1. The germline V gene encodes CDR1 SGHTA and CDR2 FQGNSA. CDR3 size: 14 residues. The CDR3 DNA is TGTGCCAGCAGCTTAGCAGGGGGCAAGCAGCCCCAGCATTTT. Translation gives CASSLAGGKQPQHF.

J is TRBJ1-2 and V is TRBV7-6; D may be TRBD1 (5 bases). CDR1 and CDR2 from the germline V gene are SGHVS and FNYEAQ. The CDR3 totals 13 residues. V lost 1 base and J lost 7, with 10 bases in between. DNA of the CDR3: TGTGCCAGCAGCTTAGAGAGGGGAGGTGGCTACACCTTC. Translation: CASSLERGGGYTF.

This CDR3 is CASNSRGQGDQPQHF. The CDR3 nucleotides read TGTGCCAGCAATAGTCGGGGACAGGGGGATCAGCCCCAGCATTTT. This chain connects TRBV28 to TRBJ1-5; 11 bases line up with TRBD1. Germline V lookup: CDR1 MDHEN, CDR2 SYDVKM. With V trimmed by 7 bases and J by 5 bases, 7 bases remained unmatched. The CDR3 has 15 amino acids.

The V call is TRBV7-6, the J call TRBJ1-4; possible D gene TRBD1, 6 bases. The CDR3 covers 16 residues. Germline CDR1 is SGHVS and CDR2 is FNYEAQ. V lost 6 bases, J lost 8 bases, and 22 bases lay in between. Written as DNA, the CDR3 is TGTGCCAGCAGTCCAACGTCGGCAGGGGTAAACGAAAAACTGTTTTTT. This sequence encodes CASSPTSAGVNEKLFF.

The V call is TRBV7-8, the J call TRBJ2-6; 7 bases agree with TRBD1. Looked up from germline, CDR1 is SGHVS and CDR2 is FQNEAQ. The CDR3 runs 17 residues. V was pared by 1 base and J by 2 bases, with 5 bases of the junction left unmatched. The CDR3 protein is CASSLGPQGAGANVLTF. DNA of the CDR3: TGTGCCAGCAGCTTAGGCCCGCAGGGGGCTGGGGCCAACGTCCTGACTTTC.

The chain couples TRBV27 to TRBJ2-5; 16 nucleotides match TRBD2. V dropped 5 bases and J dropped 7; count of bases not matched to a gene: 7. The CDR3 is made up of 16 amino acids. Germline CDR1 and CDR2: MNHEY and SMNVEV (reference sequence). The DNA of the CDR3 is TGTGCCAGCAGTGATCCCGGGACTAGCGGGAGGGCGACCCAGTACTTC. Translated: CASSDPGTSGRATQYF.

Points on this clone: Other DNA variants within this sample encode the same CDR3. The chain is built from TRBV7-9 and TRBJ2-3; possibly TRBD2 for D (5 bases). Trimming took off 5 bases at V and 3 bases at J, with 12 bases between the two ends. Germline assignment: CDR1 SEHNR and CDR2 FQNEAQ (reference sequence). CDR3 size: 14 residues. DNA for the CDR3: TGTGCCAGCAGCCCCACGGGGAGTACAGATACGCAGTATTTT. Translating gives CASSPTGSTDTQYF.

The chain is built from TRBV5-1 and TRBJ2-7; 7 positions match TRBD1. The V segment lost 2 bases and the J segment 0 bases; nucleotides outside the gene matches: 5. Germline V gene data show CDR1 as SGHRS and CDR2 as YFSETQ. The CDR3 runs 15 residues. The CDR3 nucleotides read TGCGCCAGCAGCTTTACAGGGGACCCCTCCTACGAGCAGTACTTC. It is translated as CASSFTGDPSYEQYF.

The CDR3 DNA reads as TGCAGCGTTGAAGAACAGCAAGAGACCCAGTACTTC. Protein sequence: CSVEEQQETQYF. The V and J genes are TRBV29-1 and TRBJ2-5; no clear D. The length of the CDR3 is 12 residues. V lost 0 bases to trimming and J lost 2 bases, with 4 bases between them. Germline loops: CDR1 SQVTM, CDR2 ANQGSEA.